These 31 T cell receptor beta chains came from one sample sequenced in a study of blood T cell repertoires in COVID-19. TCRdb keeps only in-frame clones here, not all; method: immunoSEQ multiplex PCR. The data contain 330,000 or so clones, 89% of them singletons. The sequencing input was peripheral blood. These receptors were obtained from a woman aged 55-69 years with COVID-19, enrolled during active disease.

The chain employs TRBV5-4 and TRBJ2-5, with a weak D call TRBD1 (6 bases). CDR3 length equals 13 residues. Trimming removed 3 bases at V and 4 bases at J, with 10 bases between. From germline, CDR1 is SGHNT and CDR2 YYREEE (reference sequence). The CDR3 spells CASSSDSGETQYF. The CDR3 nucleotides read TGTGCCAGCAGCTCGGACAGTGGAGAGACCCAGTACTTC.

CDR3: CASSTSGTGGNTIYF. CDR3 DNA sequence: TGCGCCAGCAGCACTTCCGGGACAGGGGGAAACACCATATATTTT. The chain carries TRBV5-1 and TRBJ1-3, with 9 nucleotides matching TRBD1. V was clipped by 4 bases and J by 4 bases; unmatched bases: 6. CDR1 SGHRS and CDR2 YFSETQ come from the germline V gene. The CDR3 has 15 amino acids.

The chain couples TRBV28 to TRBJ2-2, with D hard to call. Trimming stripped 6 bases from V and 5 bases from J, with 4 bases between. The CDR3 contains 11 residues. Per germline, CDR1 MDHEN and CDR2 SYDVKM. CDR3 residues: CASRSTGELFF. CDR3 nucleotides: TGTGCCAGCAGATCGACCGGGGAGCTGTTTTTT.

The genes are TRBV19 and TRBJ1-2; 7 bases are a match to TRBD1. The CDR3 is 13 residues long. J gave up 3 bases and V 9 bases, and 7 bases lay outside the gene matches. Germline-derived CDR1 and CDR2 are LNHDA and SQIVND (reference sequence). CDR3 protein: CASQPQGYYGYTF. The CDR3 DNA is TGTGCCAGCCAGCCACAGGGGTACTATGGCTACACCTTC.

The V gene is TRBV21-1, the J gene TRBJ1-1; the table's D call of TRBD1 was not tested on the DNA. TRBV21-1 counts as a pseudogene. CDR3 length equals 16 residues. Here the CDR3 DNA reads TGTGCCAGCAGCACCGGGACAGGGGTTTGGGAAACTGAAGCTTTCTTT. Amino acid sequence: CASSTGTGVWETEAFF.

This clone came up once. The V gene is TRBV7-2, the J gene TRBJ2-7, with D tentatively TRBD2 (6 bases). The germline CDR1 and CDR2 sequences are SGHTA and FQGNSA. Trimming took off 7 bases at V and 4 bases at J, with 14 bases between the two ends. The CDR3 sequence is 13 residues long. CDR3 sequence reads: CASIPRRGYEQYF. The CDR3 DNA reads TGTGCCAGCATCCCCCGACGGGGGTACGAGCAGTACTTC.

This chain joins TRBV29-1 and TRBJ1-2; TRBD1 matches at 7 bases. The V segment lost 4 bases and the J segment 8 bases; nucleotides outside the gene matches: 10. Germline CDR1 SQVTM, CDR2 ANQGSEA. The CDR3 contains 13 residues. The CDR3 region has the DNA TGCAGCGTTGGCCTACAGGGGAAGTGGGGCTACACCTTC. Protein: CSVGLQGKWGYTF.

The chain recombines TRBV6-5 with TRBJ1-1; D might be TRBD1 (5 bases). CDR1 and CDR2 (germline): MNHEY, SVGAGI. V was trimmed by 2 bases and J by 1 base, leaving 11 bases between them. The CDR3 runs 15 residues. As DNA, the CDR3 is TGTGCCAGCAGTTACGGGGGAGGGCAGAACACTGAAGCTTTCTTT. Translated, it gives CASSYGGGQNTEAFF.

The rearrangement uses TRBV11-2 and TRBJ1-2, with no clear D. Germline values: CDR1 SGHAT, CDR2 FQNNGV. The CDR3 consists of 12 residues. V was pared by 4 bases and J by 3 bases, with 6 bases between. This chain's CDR3 is CASSSGDYGYTF. The DNA of the CDR3 is TGTGCCAGCAGCTCCGGAGACTATGGCTACACCTTC.

This chain's CDR3 is CAWSATQTGSRGQPQHF. The DNA for the CDR3 is TGTGCCTGGAGTGCCACCCAGACAGGCTCTAGGGGTCAGCCCCAGCATTTT. The chain is built from TRBV30 and TRBJ1-5; tentatively, D is TRBD1 (6 bases). CDR1 is GTSNPN and CDR2 is SVGIG in the germline V gene (reference sequence). Between the trimmed V and J ends, which lost 1 base and 6 bases, there was a span of 22 bases. The CDR3 runs to 17 residues.

This clone was observed once. In nucleotides, the CDR3 is TGTGCCATCGGCCCCGGTGGGCCGGAGCAGTTCTTC. Encoded protein: CAIGPGGPEQFF. The chain is built from TRBV10-3 and TRBJ2-1; D remains ambiguous. The CDR3 runs 12 residues. The germline V gene encodes CDR1 ENHRY and CDR2 SYGVKD. Between the trimmed V and J ends, which lost 8 bases and 10 bases, there was a span of 15 bases.

Turning to this clone: Other DNA variants within this sample encode the same CDR3. This chain uses TRBV28 with TRBJ1-1; 9 bases map to TRBD1. J gave up 1 base and V 6 bases, and 0 bases lay outside the gene matches. The germline V gene has CDR1 MDHEN and CDR2 SYDVKM. This CDR3 is 13 amino acids long. The CDR3 region is CASRGQGNTEAFF. DNA for the CDR3: TGTGCCAGCAGGGGACAGGGGAACACTGAAGCTTTCTTT.

The J gene is TRBJ2-7, the V gene TRBV5-4; 9 bases align to TRBD1. The ends lost 3 bases at V and 5 bases at J; junction bases unmatched: 9. Germline CDR1 reads SGHNT; CDR2 reads YYREEE (reference sequence). The CDR3 runs 15 residues. CDR3 bases: TGTGCCAGCAGCTCAGCCCAGGACAGGGGCCACGAGCAGTACTTC. It encodes CASSSAQDRGHEQYF. The entire variable domain, with the rest obtained from reference TRBV5-4 and TRBJ2-7, is as follows: ETGVTQSPTHLIKTRGQQVTLRCSSQSGHNTVSWYQQALGQGPQFIFQYYREEENGRGNFPPRFSGLQFPNYSSELNVNALELDDSALYLCASSSAQDRGHEQYFGPGTRLTVT.

J is TRBJ1-2 and V is TRBV3-1 (or the pseudogene TRBV3-2); tentatively, D is TRBD1 (6 bases). The CDR3 extends over 17 amino acids. The V end lost 1 base, the J end lost 4 bases, and 19 bases lay between the germline ends. The germline V gene encodes CDR1 LGHDT and CDR2 YNNKEL (reference sequence). The CDR3 loop is CASSQGWDIAHLYGYTF. In DNA, the CDR3 is TGTGCCAGCAGCCAAGGGTGGGACATAGCGCATCTCTATGGCTACACCTTC.

The chain uses TRBV5-1 and TRBJ2-1, with 10 positions matching TRBD1. The CDR3 has 16 amino acids. The V gene's germline CDR1 is SGHRS and CDR2 YFSETQ. V lost 2 bases to trimming and J lost 5 bases; unmatched junction nucleotides: 7. CDR3 nucleotide sequence: TGCGCCAGCAGCTTATCCGGGACAGGGGCTGACAATGAGCAGTTCTTC. The encoded protein is CASSLSGTGADNEQFF.

The chain recombines TRBV15 with TRBJ1-5; D might be TRBD1 (6 bases). CDR3 length: 14 amino acids. The V end lost 4 bases, the J end lost 4 bases, and 11 bases lay between the germline ends. The germline CDR1 and CDR2 sequences are LNHNV and YYDKDF (reference sequence). The CDR3 sequence is CATSTTGWNQPQHF. CDR3 in DNA: TGTGCCACCAGCACCACAGGGTGGAATCAGCCCCAGCATTTT.

The rearrangement links TRBV9 to TRBJ1-5; 10 bases are shared with TRBD1. The CDR3 length is 15 residues. V lost 2 bases, J lost 4 bases, and 3 bases stayed unmatched. Germline-derived CDR1 and CDR2 are SGDLS and YYNGEE. The CDR3 sequence: CASSVTGGANQPQHF. The CDR3 DNA follows: TGTGCCAGCAGCGTGACAGGGGGCGCGAATCAGCCCCAGCATTTT.

This rearrangement joins TRBV30 to TRBJ1-2; 8 bases are shared with TRBD1. Germline V lookup: CDR1 GTSNPN, CDR2 SVGIG (reference sequence). The length of the CDR3 is 15 residues. The J segment lost 0 bases and the V segment lost 2 bases, leaving 5 bases of the junction unmatched. The CDR3 DNA reads as TGTGCCTGGAGTAACCCGGGACAGGCTAACTATGGCTACACCTTC. Amino acids: CAWSNPGQANYGYTF. The variable domain in full, completed from reference TRBV30 and TRBJ1-2, reads SQTIHQWPATLVQPVGSPLSLECTVEGTSNPNLYWYRQAAGRGLQLLFYSVGIGQISSEVPQNLSASRPQDRQFILSSKKLLLSDSGFYLCAWSNPGQANYGYTFGSGTRLTVV.

V and J are TRBV5-1 and TRBJ1-1; perhaps TRBD1 as D (5 bases). This CDR3 has 16 amino acids. V gave up 6 bases and J gave up 1 base, with 19 bases separating them. Germline V gives CDR1 SGHRS, CDR2 YFSETQ. In DNA form, the CDR3 reads TGCGCCAGCACCCTGGGGGGGTCTGGGTGGAACACTGAAGCTTTCTTT. Residues: CASTLGGSGWNTEAFF.

CDR3 in amino acids: CASSPTGNSGNEQFF. As DNA, the CDR3 is TGTGCCAGCAGCCCAACGGGCAACTCAGGGAATGAGCAGTTCTTC. The chain recombines TRBV7-3 with TRBJ2-1; possibly TRBD1 for D (5 bases). The CDR3 has 15 amino acids. Germline CDR1 is SGHTA and CDR2 is FQGTGA. V dropped 5 bases and J dropped 7 bases, with 18 bases sitting between them.

This chain connects TRBV7-3 to TRBJ2-2, with D maybe TRBD1 (6 bases). The CDR3 contains 16 residues. Germline V gives CDR1 SGHTA, CDR2 FQGTGA. The V end lost 2 bases, the J end lost 0 bases, and 10 bases lay between the germline ends. CDR3 nucleotide sequence: TGTGCCAGCAGCTTATTGGGACACGCGAACACCGGGGAGCTGTTTTTT. Its translation is CASSLLGHANTGELFF.

This chain uses TRBV2 with TRBJ1-1; D gene unclear. CDR1 and CDR2 (germline): SNHLY, FYNNEI. This CDR3 is built from 14 residues. Trimming cost V 3 bases and J 11 bases, with 19 bases left between them. CDR3 region: CASSDSLLSGRAFF. The CDR3 DNA reads TGTGCCAGCAGTGATTCCCTTTTGTCGGGTAGGGCTTTCTTT.

The chain is built from TRBV20-1 and TRBJ1-6, with D possibly matching TRBD1 (6 bases). Germline assignment: CDR1 DFQATT and CDR2 SNEGSKA (reference sequence). The germline V and J ends were trimmed by 3 bases and 4 bases, with 13 bases remaining between them. This CDR3 is built from 15 residues. The CDR3 DNA reads as TGCAGTGCTAGTATGGGGGCCAGTTATAATTCACCCCTCCACTTT. This gives the protein CSASMGASYNSPLHF.

The chain couples TRBV30 to TRBJ1-6; unclear D gene. The germline V and J ends were trimmed by 1 base and 0 bases, with 10 bases remaining between them. This CDR3 comprises 16 residues. Looked up from germline, CDR1 is GTSNPN and CDR2 is SVGIG (reference sequence). The CDR3, as DNA: TGTGCCTGGAGTGGGATTAGGAGCTCCTATAATTCACCCCTCCACTTT. Translated, it gives CAWSGIRSSYNSPLHF.

The chain is built from TRBV7-2 and TRBJ2-3; 8 bases map to TRBD1. This CDR3 spans 16 amino acids. Germline CDR1 and CDR2: SGHTA and FQGNSA. Germline trimming cut 3 bases from V and 3 bases from J; bases unmatched to any gene: 8. CDR3 amino acids: CASSFKAGGPTDTQYF. The DNA of the CDR3 is TGTGCCAGCAGCTTTAAGGCAGGGGGCCCGACAGATACGCAGTATTTT.

The chain's CDR3 is CASSLTGANYGYTF. The CDR3 DNA is TGTGCCAGCAGCCTTACCGGGGCTAACTATGGCTACACCTTC. The chain is built from TRBV3-1 (or the pseudogene TRBV3-2) and TRBJ1-2; no reliable D call. The ends were cut back, 4 bases at V and 0 bases at J, with 9 bases in the middle. This CDR3 comprises 14 residues. Germline V CDR1 and CDR2: LGHDT, YNNKEL (reference sequence).

The rearrangement links TRBV19 to TRBJ1-1; the D gene is possibly TRBD1 (5 bases). This CDR3 is 14 amino acids long. Trimming took 4 bases from V and 0 from J, leaving 9 bases between them. Germline CDR1 is LNHDA and CDR2 is SQIVND (reference sequence). CDR3 region: CASSRRGLNTEAFF. Written as DNA, the CDR3 is TGTGCCAGTAGTAGAAGGGGCCTGAACACTGAAGCTTTCTTT.

V and J are TRBV6-5 and TRBJ2-1; D is uncertain. Germline CDR1 reads MNHEY; CDR2 reads SVGAGI. V lost 2 bases, J lost 3 bases, and 8 bases lay in between. The CDR3 has 14 residues. The CDR3 DNA follows: TGTGCCAGCAGTTACCGAAACAACTACAATGAGCAGTTCTTC. Translated: CASSYRNNYNEQFF.

This sequence joins TRBV28 and TRBJ2-1, with 7 positions matching TRBD2. Germline CDR1 and CDR2: MDHEN and SYDVKM. The junction had 7 bases not matched to a gene; V was cut back by 6 bases and J by 5 bases. The CDR3 spans 14 residues. CDR3 in amino acids: CASRGGSTHNEQFF. As DNA, the CDR3 is TGTGCCAGCAGGGGGGGGTCGACCCACAATGAGCAGTTCTTC.

This chain connects TRBV28 to TRBJ1-3; perhaps TRBD1 as D (5 bases). Trimming shortened V by 4 bases and J by 0 bases, and 10 bases separated the two germline ends. CDR3 length: 15 residues. CDR1 MDHEN and CDR2 SYDVKM come from the germline V gene. The DNA for the CDR3 is TGTGCCAGCAGTTCTAGACAGTTCTCTGGAAACACCATATATTTT. The encoded protein is CASSSRQFSGNTIYF.

This clone occurred once. The genes are TRBV5-1 and TRBJ2-5; 10 positions agree with TRBD2. This CDR3 has 15 residues. CDR1 and CDR2 (germline): SGHRS, YFSETQ. J gave up 0 bases and V 6 bases, and 5 bases lay outside the gene matches. For the CDR3, the DNA is TGCGCCAGCAAATTACTAGCGGGGAACCAAGAGACCCAGTACTTC. This translates into CASKLLAGNQETQYF.